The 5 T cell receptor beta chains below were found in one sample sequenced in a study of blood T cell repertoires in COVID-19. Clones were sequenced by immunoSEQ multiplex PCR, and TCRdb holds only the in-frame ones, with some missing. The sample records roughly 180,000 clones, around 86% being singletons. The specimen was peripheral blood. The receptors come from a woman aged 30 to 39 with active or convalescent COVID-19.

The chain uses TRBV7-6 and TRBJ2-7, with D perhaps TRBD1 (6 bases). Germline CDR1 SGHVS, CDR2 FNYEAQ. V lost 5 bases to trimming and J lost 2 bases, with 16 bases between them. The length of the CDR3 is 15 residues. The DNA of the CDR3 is TGTGCCAGCAGCCCCCAGGGGATCGATCCCTACGAGCAGTACTTC. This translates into CASSPQGIDPYEQYF.

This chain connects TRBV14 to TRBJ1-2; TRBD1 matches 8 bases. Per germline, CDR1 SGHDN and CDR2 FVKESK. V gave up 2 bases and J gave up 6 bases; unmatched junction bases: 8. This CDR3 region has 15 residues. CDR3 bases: TGTGCCAGCAGCCAAACCCTGGGACAGGACAATGGCTACACCTTC. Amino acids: CASSQTLGQDNGYTF.

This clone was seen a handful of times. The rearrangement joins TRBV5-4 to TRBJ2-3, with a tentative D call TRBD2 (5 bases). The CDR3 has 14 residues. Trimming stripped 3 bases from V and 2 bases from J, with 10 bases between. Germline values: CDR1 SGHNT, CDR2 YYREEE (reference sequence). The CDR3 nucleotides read TGTGCCAGCAGCTACGAGGGCCCCACAGATACGCAGTATTTT. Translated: CASSYEGPTDTQYF.

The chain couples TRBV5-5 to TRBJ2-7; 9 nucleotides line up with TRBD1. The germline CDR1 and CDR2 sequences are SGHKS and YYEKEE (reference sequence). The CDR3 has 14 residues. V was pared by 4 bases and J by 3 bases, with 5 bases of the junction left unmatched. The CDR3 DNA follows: TGTGCCAGCAGCCGCGGGACAGGGAGCTACGAGCAGTACTTC. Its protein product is CASSRGTGSYEQYF.

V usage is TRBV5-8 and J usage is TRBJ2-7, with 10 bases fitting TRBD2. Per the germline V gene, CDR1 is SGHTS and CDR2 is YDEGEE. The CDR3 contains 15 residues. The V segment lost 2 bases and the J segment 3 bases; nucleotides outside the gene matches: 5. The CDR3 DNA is TGTGCCAGCAGCTTACTAGCGGGGCGGATCTACGAGCAGTACTTC. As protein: CASSLLAGRIYEQYF.